What follows are 4 T cell receptor beta chains derived from one specimen sequenced in a study of T cell changes during pregnancy in multiple sclerosis. Repertoires were generated with immunoSEQ multiplex PCR, while TCRdb's copy carries only in-frame clones and drops some. The sample has 95,000 to 100,000 clones; 91% are singletons. The sample here was peripheral blood, taken in the second trimester of pregnancy. The receptors shown here come from a female donor with multiple sclerosis, enrolled in a pregnancy study.

V usage is TRBV7-8 and J usage is TRBJ2-1; TRBD1 matches 10 bases. The V gene's germline CDR1 is SGHVS and CDR2 FQNEAQ. The CDR3 consists of 16 residues. The V gene end was trimmed by 1 base and the J gene end by 6 bases; junction bases not matched to a gene: 6. The CDR3 is CASSLVSRQGANEQFF. DNA of the CDR3: TGTGCCAGCAGCTTAGTGTCGAGACAGGGGGCCAATGAGCAGTTCTTC.

The chain uses TRBV9 and TRBJ2-7, with a weak D call TRBD2 (5 bases). This CDR3 comprises 15 residues. V dropped 0 bases and J dropped 3 bases, with 13 bases sitting between them. Looked up from germline, CDR1 is SGDLS and CDR2 is YYNGEE. The CDR3 coding sequence is TGTGCCAGCAGCGTAGGTCGGAGCGGATTCTACGAGCAGTACTTC. It translates to CASSVGRSGFYEQYF. The full variable domain, completed using reference TRBV9 and TRBJ2-7, is DSGVTQTPKHLITATGQRVTLRCSPRSGDLSVYWYQQSLDQGLQFLIQYYNGEERAKGNILERFSAQQFPDLHSELNLSSLELGDSALYFCASSVGRSGFYEQYFGPGTRLTVT.

CDR3: CAWSGLFEQYF. The CDR3 DNA is TGTGCCTGGAGTGGTCTTTTCGAGCAGTACTTC. This chain uses TRBV30 with TRBJ2-7; no definite D call. The CDR3 length is 11 residues. V was trimmed by 1 base and J by 6 bases, leaving 7 bases between them. Germline assignment: CDR1 GTSNPN and CDR2 SVGIG (reference sequence).

The sample holds one count of this clone. V and J are TRBV15 and TRBJ2-3; TRBD2 might be the D (5 bases). This CDR3 has 15 residues. V lost 3 bases, J lost 5 bases, and 15 bases lay in between. Germline V CDR1 and CDR2: LNHNV, YYDKDF (reference sequence). The DNA of the CDR3 is TGTGCCACCAGCAGTTGGGGAGACCGGGGAGATACGCAGTATTTT. It is translated as CATSSWGDRGDTQYF.